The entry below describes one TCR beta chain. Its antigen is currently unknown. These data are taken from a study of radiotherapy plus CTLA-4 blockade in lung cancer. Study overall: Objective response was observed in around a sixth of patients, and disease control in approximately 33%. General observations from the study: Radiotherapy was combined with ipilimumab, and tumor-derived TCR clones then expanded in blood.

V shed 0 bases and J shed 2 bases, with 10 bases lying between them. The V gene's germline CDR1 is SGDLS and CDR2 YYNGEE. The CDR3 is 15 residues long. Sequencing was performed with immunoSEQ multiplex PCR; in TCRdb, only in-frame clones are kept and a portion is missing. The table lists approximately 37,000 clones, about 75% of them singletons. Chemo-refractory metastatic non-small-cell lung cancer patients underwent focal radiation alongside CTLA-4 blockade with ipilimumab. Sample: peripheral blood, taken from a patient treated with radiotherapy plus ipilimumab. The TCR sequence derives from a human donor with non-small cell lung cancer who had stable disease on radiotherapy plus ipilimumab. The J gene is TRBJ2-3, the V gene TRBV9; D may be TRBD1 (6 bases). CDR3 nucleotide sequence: TGTGCCAGCAGCGTAGTTTGGGGGCCCACAGATACGCAGTATTTT. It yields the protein CASSVVWGPTDTQYF.